This is a list of T cell receptor beta chains from one sample in a study of blood T cell repertoires in COVID-19. Clones were sequenced by immunoSEQ multiplex PCR, and TCRdb holds only the in-frame ones, with some missing. The sample holds around 230,000 clones; roughly 88% are singletons and the top ten take approximately 30%. The sequenced material came from peripheral blood. The source is a man in his forties or fifties with acute or convalescent COVID-19. Both conserved end residues are part of each CDR3. The D gene is left open where the match is weak. The size entry is marked missing in some rows and otherwise reads once, few, many or a size class.

abundance	v_gene	len	j_gene	d_gene	CDR3aa	CDR3nt
-	TRBV29-1	16	TRBJ1-1	TRBD1	CSVLLYAGTGVVVAFF	TGCAGCGTTCTCCTCTACGCAGGGACAGGGGTTGTTGTAGCTTTCTTT
-	TRBV6-5	15	TRBJ1-2	-	CASSYSPGLKGGYTF	TGTGCCAGCAGTTACTCACCAGGGCTAAAGGGTGGCTACACCTTC
few	TRBV7-8	19	TRBJ2-1	TRBD2	CASSGRAGVNPNSYNEQFF	TGTGCCAGCAGCGGAAGAGCGGGAGTAAACCCCAATTCCTACAATGAGCAGTTCTTC
-	TRBV27	15	TRBJ1-1	-	CASSLSRQGGTEAFF	TGTGCCAGCAGTTTATCAAGGCAGGGTGGCACTGAAGCTTTCTTT
-	TRBV25-1	14	TRBJ1-6	-	CASSELTHVGAFHF	TGTGCCAGCAGTGAATTAACGCACGTAGGGGCATTCCACTTT
-	TRBV5-1	19	TRBJ2-2	-	CASSLAKGSGKEYTGELFF	TGCGCCAGCAGCTTGGCCAAGGGTAGCGGCAAAGAGTACACCGGGGAGCTGTTTTTT
many	TRBV27	15	TRBJ1-1	-	CASSPARAVNTEAFF	TGTGCCAGCAGCCCGGCCAGGGCGGTGAACACTGAAGCTTTCTTT
once	TRBV19	16	TRBJ1-5	-	CASSTGRYYSNQPQHF	TGTGCCAGTAGTACCGGCAGGTATTATAGCAATCAGCCCCAGCATTTT
-	TRBV3-1/TRBV3-2	13	TRBJ2-1	TRBD2	CASSRLAPGEQFF	TGTGCCAGCAGTCGACTAGCGCCCGGGGAGCAGTTCTTC
-	TRBV7-9	16	TRBJ2-7	TRBD1	CASSSPGQGYGYEQYF	TGTGCCAGCAGCTCGCCGGGACAGGGGTACGGGTACGAGCAGTACTTC
-	TRBV7-9	14	TRBJ2-7	-	CASSSTSKMYEQYF	TGTGCCAGCAGTTCTACTAGCAAGATGTACGAGCAGTACTTC
-	TRBV9	17	TRBJ2-6	TRBD2	CASSARAGGAGANVLTF	TGTGCCAGCAGCGCCCGAGCGGGAGGTGCTGGGGCCAACGTCCTGACTTTC
-	TRBV6-2/TRBV6-3	14	TRBJ1-6	TRBD1	CASSNDREVSPLHF	TGTGCCAGCAGTAACGACAGGGAGGTTTCACCCCTCCACTTT
-	TRBV5-1	20	TRBJ1-1	-	CASSLPSRSTGSNMNTEAFF	TGCGCCAGCAGCTTGCCCTCCCGCTCGACAGGCTCGAACATGAACACTGAAGCTTTCTTT
-	TRBV12-3/TRBV12-4	13	TRBJ2-1	-	CASSPLSYNEQFF	TGTGCCAGCAGTCCCCTCAGCTACAATGAGCAGTTCTTC
few	TRBV20-1	15	TRBJ2-7	TRBD2	CSASARTSFGLEQYF	TGCAGTGCGAGTGCCAGGACTAGCTTTGGTCTCGAGCAGTACTTC
-	TRBV15	15	TRBJ1-2	-	CATSRDPGGNYGYTF	TGTGCCACCAGCAGAGATCCGGGGGGGAACTATGGCTACACCTTC
-	TRBV5-4	14	TRBJ1-6	-	CASSLSRYNSPLHF	TGTGCCAGCAGCTTGTCCCGCTATAATTCACCCCTCCACTTT
-	TRBV4-2	16	TRBJ2-2	TRBD1	CASSLRQGSNTGELFF	TGTGCCAGCAGCTTACGACAGGGTTCGAACACCGGGGAGCTGTTTTTT
-	TRBV10-3	15	TRBJ1-5	-	CAISLTGQGNQPQHF	TGTGCCATCAGCCTCACTGGCCAGGGCAATCAGCCCCAGCATTTT
-	TRBV18	15	TRBJ1-1	-	CASSPSQGPNTEAFF	TGTGCCAGCTCACCAAGCCAGGGGCCTAACACTGAAGCTTTCTTT
once	TRBV11-2	17	TRBJ1-3	TRBD1	CASSFTGVVTGGNTIYF	TGTGCCAGCAGCTTTACAGGGGTCGTGACTGGTGGAAACACCATATATTTT
-	TRBV5-1	15	TRBJ2-1	TRBD2	CASSSSGSALNEQFF	TGCGCCAGCAGCTCCAGCGGGAGTGCGCTCAATGAGCAGTTCTTC
-	TRBV29-1	11	TRBJ1-3	-	CSVRVGNTIYF	TGCAGCGTTCGGGTCGGAAACACCATATATTTT
-	TRBV18	16	TRBJ2-3	TRBD2	CASSPRGAGGTDTQYF	TGTGCCAGCTCACCACGTGGAGCGGGAGGCACAGATACGCAGTATTTT
-	TRBV2	14	TRBJ1-6	-	CASSGAGLVSPLHF	TGTGCCAGCAGTGGTGCAGGGTTGGTATCACCCCTCCACTTT
-	TRBV19	14	TRBJ1-3	-	CASSLKGDGNTIYF	TGTGCCAGTAGCTTGAAGGGAGACGGAAACACCATATATTTT
-	TRBV29-1	12	TRBJ2-5	TRBD1	CSVRGQSETQYF	TGCAGCGTGAGGGGACAGAGCGAGACCCAGTACTTC
many	TRBV2	14	TRBJ1-5	-	CASSPFGSNQPQHF	TGTGCCAGCAGTCCCTTCGGGAGCAATCAGCCCCAGCATTTT
few	TRBV21-1	13	TRBJ2-7	-	CMRGDCFSYEQYF	TGCATGCGAGGGGACTGCTTCTCCTACGAGCAGTACTTC
-	TRBV30	15	TRBJ2-7	TRBD1	CAWSSKGASEDEQYF	TGTGCCTGGAGTTCTAAGGGGGCTTCGGAAGACGAGCAGTACTTC
-	TRBV18	13	TRBJ1-1	-	CASSPRQDTEAFF	TGTGCCAGCTCACCAAGACAAGACACTGAAGCTTTCTTT
-	TRBV2	15	TRBJ1-2	TRBD1	CASRGTPGTEYGYTF	TGTGCCAGCAGGGGAACCCCCGGGACAGAATATGGCTACACCTTC
-	TRBV29-1	15	TRBJ2-2	TRBD2	CSARVLADYTGELFF	TGCAGTGCGAGGGTGCTAGCGGATTACACCGGGGAGCTGTTTTTT
-	TRBV6-2/TRBV6-3	18	TRBJ2-1	TRBD2	CASSYHLAGGSLELEQFF	TGTGCCAGCAGTTACCACCTAGCGGGTGGGTCTTTGGAGCTTGAGCAGTTCTTC
-	TRBV7-9	13	TRBJ1-2	TRBD1	CASIRGTDYGYTF	TGTGCCAGCATTCGAGGGACAGATTATGGCTACACCTTC
-	TRBV5-1	16	TRBJ2-5	TRBD2	CASSFGLAGVKETQYF	TGCGCCAGCAGCTTTGGGCTAGCGGGCGTAAAAGAGACCCAGTACTTC
-	TRBV5-6	14	TRBJ2-3	TRBD2	CASRPAGGGDTQYF	TGTGCCAGCAGGCCAGCGGGGGGAGGAGATACGCAGTATTTT
-	TRBV10-3	14	TRBJ1-3	-	CASRQDSSGNTIYF	TGTGCCTCAAGACAGGACAGCTCTGGAAACACCATATATTTT
-	TRBV5-4	15	TRBJ2-2	-	CASSLGLVRAGELFF	TGTGCCAGCAGCTTGGGACTAGTTCGGGCCGGGGAGCTGTTTTTT
-	TRBV5-6	13	TRBJ2-1	-	CASSPLSRDEQFF	TGTGCCAGCAGCCCCCTGAGCCGAGATGAGCAGTTCTTC
-	TRBV18	14	TRBJ1-1	TRBD1	CASATGARVPEAFF	TGTGCCAGCGCCACAGGGGCGAGAGTCCCTGAAGCTTTCTTT
-	TRBV29-1	11	TRBJ1-2	-	CSVGKSGGYTF	TGCAGCGTTGGTAAATCGGGTGGCTACACCTTC
-	TRBV11-2	13	TRBJ1-1	TRBD1	CASSWGQSTEAFF	TGTGCCAGCAGCTGGGGACAGTCCACTGAAGCTTTCTTT
-	TRBV6-5	13	TRBJ2-7	-	CASSPTPTYEQYF	TGTGCCAGCAGTCCGACACCTACCTACGAGCAGTACTTC
-	TRBV19	14	TRBJ2-3	TRBD2	CASQGLAGEDTQYF	TGTGCCAGTCAAGGACTAGCGGGAGAAGATACGCAGTATTTT